This T cell receptor (beta chain) derives from a study of PD-1 blockade in classical Hodgkin lymphoma. Germline values: CDR1 MRHNA, CDR2 SNTAGT. This CDR3 has 17 residues. Trimming removed 0 bases from V and 10 bases from J, with 19 bases in between. All trial patients relapsed after autologous stem cell transplantation. Clones were sequenced by immunoSEQ multiplex PCR, and TCRdb holds only the in-frame ones, with some missing. The sample records roughly 62,000 clones, more than 70% being singletons. This material consisted of peripheral blood mononuclear cells (PBMCs), taken at baseline. The clonotype originates from a human donor with classical Hodgkin lymphoma. This sequence joins TRBV6-4 and TRBJ1-6; D is perhaps TRBD1 (5 bases). The CDR3 spells CASSDSPRQGKSSPLHF. CDR3 coding DNA: TGTGCCAGCAGTGACTCTCCTCGGCAGGGAAAGAGCTCACCCCTCCACTTT.